This T cell receptor (beta chain) is drawn from a study of blood T cell repertoires in COVID-19. CDR3 size: 14 residues. Germline V gene sequence: CDR1 MGHRA, CDR2 YSYEKL. Trimming shortened V by 1 base and J by 1 base, and 7 bases separated the two germline ends. Libraries were prepared by immunoSEQ multiplex PCR; TCRdb keeps only in-frame clonotypes and omits some of them. This sample carries more than 65,000 clones, roughly four fifths of them seen once, and the ten largest clones take over 7%. The clonotype was recovered from a human donor in a cohort sampled during active COVID-19. The sequenced sample was peripheral blood. The rearrangement joins TRBV4-1 to TRBJ2-5, with unresolved D. The CDR3 reads CASSQVPSQETQYF. CDR3 DNA sequence: TGCGCCAGCAGCCAAGTCCCTAGCCAAGAGACCCAGTACTTC.